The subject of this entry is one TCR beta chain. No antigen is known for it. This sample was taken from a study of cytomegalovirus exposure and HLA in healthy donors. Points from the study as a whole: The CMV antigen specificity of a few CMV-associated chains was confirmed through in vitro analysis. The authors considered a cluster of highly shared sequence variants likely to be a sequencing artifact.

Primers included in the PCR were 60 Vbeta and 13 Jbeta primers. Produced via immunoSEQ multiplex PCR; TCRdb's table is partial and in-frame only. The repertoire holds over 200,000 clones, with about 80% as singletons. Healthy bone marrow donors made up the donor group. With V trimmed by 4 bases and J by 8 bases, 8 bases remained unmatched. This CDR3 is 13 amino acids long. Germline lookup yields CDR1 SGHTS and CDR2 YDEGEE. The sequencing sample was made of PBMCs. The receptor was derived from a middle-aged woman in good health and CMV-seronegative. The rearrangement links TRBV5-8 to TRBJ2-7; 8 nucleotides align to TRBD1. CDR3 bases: TGTGCCAGCAGCGCCGGGACAGGCTTGCAGCAGTACTTC. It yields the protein CASSAGTGLQQYF.